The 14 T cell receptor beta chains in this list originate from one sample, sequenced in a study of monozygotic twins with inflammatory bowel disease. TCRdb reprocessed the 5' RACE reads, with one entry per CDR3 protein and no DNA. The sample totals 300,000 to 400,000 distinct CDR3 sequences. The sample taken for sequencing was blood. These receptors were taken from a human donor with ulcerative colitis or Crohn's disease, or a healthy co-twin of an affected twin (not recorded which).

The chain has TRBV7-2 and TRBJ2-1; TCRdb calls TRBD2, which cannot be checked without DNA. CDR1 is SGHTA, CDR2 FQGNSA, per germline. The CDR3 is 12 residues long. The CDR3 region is CASSFLAGVQFF.

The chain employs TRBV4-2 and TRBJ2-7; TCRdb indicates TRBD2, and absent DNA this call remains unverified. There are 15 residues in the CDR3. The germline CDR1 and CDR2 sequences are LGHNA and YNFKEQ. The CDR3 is CASSQAGAESYEQYF.

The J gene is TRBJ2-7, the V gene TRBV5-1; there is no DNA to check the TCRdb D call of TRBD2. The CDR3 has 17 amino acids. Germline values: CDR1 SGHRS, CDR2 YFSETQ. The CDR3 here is CASSWRSLAGTSYEQYF.

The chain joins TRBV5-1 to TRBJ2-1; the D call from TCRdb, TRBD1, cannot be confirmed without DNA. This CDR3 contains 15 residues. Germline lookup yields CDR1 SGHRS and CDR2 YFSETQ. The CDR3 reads CASSWGGRRGYEQFF. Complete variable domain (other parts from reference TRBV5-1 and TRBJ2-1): KAGVTQTPRYLIKTRGQQVTLSCSPISGHRSVSWYQQTPGQGLQFLFEYFSETQRNKGNFPGRFSGRQFSNSRSEMNVSTLELGDSALYLCASSWGGRRGYEQFFGPGTRLTVL.

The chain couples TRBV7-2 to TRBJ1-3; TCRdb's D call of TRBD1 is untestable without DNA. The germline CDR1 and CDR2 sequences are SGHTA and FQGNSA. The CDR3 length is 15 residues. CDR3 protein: CASSLAGQGGNTIYF.

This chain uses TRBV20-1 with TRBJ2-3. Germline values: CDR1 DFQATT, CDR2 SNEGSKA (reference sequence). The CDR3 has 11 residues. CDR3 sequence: CSVVRTDTQYF.

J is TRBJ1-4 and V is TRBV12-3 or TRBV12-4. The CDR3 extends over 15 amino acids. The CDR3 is CASSLGTGGGEKLFF.

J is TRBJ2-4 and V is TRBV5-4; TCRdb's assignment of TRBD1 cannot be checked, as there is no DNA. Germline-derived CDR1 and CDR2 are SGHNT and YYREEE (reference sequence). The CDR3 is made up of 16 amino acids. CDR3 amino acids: CASSHVGGVAKNIQYF. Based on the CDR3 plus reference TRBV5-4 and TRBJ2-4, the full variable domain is ETGVTQSPTHLIKTRGQQVTLRCSSQSGHNTVSWYQQALGQGPQFIFQYYREEENGRGNFPPRFSGLQFPNYSSELNVNALELDDSALYLCASSHVGGVAKNIQYFGAGTRLSVL.

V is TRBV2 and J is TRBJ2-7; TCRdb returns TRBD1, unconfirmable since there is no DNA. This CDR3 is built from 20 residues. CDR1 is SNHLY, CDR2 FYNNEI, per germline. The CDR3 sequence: CASSERVRGQEDVVLGEQYF. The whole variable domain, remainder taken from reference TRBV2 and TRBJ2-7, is EPEVTQTPSHQVTQMGQEVILRCVPISNHLYFYWYRQILGQKVEFLVSFYNNEISEKSEIFDDQFSVERPDGSNFTLKIRSTKLEDSAMYFCASSERVRGQEDVVLGEQYFGPGTRLTVT.

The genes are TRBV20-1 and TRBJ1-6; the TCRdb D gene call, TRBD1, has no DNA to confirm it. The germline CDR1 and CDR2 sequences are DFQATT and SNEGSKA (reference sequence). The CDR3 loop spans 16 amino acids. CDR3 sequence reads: CSARDPHSGDNSPLHF.

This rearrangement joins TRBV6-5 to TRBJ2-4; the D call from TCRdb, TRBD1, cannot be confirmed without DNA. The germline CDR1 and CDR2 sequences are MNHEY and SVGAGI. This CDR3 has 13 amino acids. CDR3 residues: CASNKGEGLVQYF.

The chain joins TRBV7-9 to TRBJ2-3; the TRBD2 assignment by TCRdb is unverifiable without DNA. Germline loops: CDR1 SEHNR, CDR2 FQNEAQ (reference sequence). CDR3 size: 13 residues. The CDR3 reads CASSRRAGDTQYF.

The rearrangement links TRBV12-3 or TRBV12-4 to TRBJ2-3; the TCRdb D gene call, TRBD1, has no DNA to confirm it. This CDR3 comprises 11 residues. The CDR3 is CASSRPRDLIF.

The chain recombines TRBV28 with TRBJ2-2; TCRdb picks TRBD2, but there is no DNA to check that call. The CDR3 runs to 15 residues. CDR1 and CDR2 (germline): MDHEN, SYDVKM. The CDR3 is CASRGSGLNTGELFF.